One and the same sample provided the 13 T cell receptor beta chains below, sequenced in a study of blood T cell repertoires in COVID-19. Only in-frame clones appear in the TCRdb table, and some are missing; sequencing was by immunoSEQ multiplex PCR. The data hold some 71,000 clones, with 75% to 90% observed a single time. The specimen sequenced was peripheral blood. The receptors stem from a young man with acute or convalescent COVID-19.

This clone showed up just once. The CDR3 nucleotides are TGTGCCAGTAGTCCCCTGGACAGAACGCGCTATGGCTACACCTTC. Encoded protein: CASSPLDRTRYGYTF. The V gene is TRBV19, the J gene TRBJ1-2, with D possibly TRBD1 on 6 matching bases. CDR1 is LNHDA, CDR2 SQIVND, per germline (reference sequence). The CDR3 covers 15 residues. Deletions cut 5 bases from V and 4 bases from J, with 17 bases between.

This rearrangement joins TRBV7-2 to TRBJ1-2, with D possibly TRBD1 on 5 matching bases. Germline loops: CDR1 SGHTA, CDR2 FQGNSA. V lost 2 bases and J lost 3, with 13 bases in between. The CDR3 covers 15 residues. The CDR3 loop is CASSLIQASDYGYTF. The CDR3 DNA reads TGTGCCAGCAGCTTAATACAGGCGTCAGACTATGGCTACACCTTC.

The chain employs TRBV19 and TRBJ1-5; D remains ambiguous. CDR3 length: 15 amino acids. Germline lookup yields CDR1 LNHDA and CDR2 SQIVND (reference sequence). V shed 9 bases and J shed 1 base, with 16 bases lying between them. The DNA for the CDR3 is TGTGCCAGCACACGTGGACTTCAGAGCAATCAGCCCCAGCATTTT. As protein: CASTRGLQSNQPQHF.

The rearrangement joins TRBV6-6 to TRBJ1-1, with D tentatively TRBD1 (5 bases). The CDR3 covers 12 residues. The V gene lost 10 bases and the J gene lost 2 bases, with 11 bases spanning the gap. Per germline, CDR1 MNHNY and CDR2 SVGAGI (reference sequence). The CDR3 region is CATRTSNTEAFF. The CDR3 DNA is TGTGCCACCCGGACATCCAACACTGAAGCTTTCTTT.

The chain is built from TRBV30 and TRBJ1-4; 7 bases fit TRBD1. In germline, CDR1 is GTSNPN, CDR2 SVGIG (reference sequence). J gave up 7 bases and V 0 bases, and 2 bases lay outside the gene matches. The CDR3 has 13 residues. CDR3 region: CAWSVQGTEKLFF. In DNA, the CDR3 is TGTGCCTGGAGTGTACAGGGGACTGAAAAACTGTTTTTT. Complete variable domain (other parts from reference TRBV30 and TRBJ1-4): SQTIHQWPATLVQPVGSPLSLECTVEGTSNPNLYWYRQAAGRGLQLLFYSVGIGQISSEVPQNLSASRPQDRQFILSSKKLLLSDSGFYLCAWSVQGTEKLFFGSGTQLSVL.

J is TRBJ2-3 and V is TRBV5-1; tentatively, D is TRBD1 (6 bases). The V and J ends lost 0 bases and 5 bases respectively, with 13 bases between them. Germline V gives CDR1 SGHRS, CDR2 YFSETQ. The CDR3 has 15 amino acids. CDR3 nucleotide sequence: TGCGCCAGCAGCTTGGAGGTTGGGGGCCAAGATACGCAGTATTTT. Residues: CASSLEVGGQDTQYF. Based on the CDR3 plus reference TRBV5-1 and TRBJ2-3, the full variable domain is KAGVTQTPRYLIKTRGQQVTLSCSPISGHRSVSWYQQTPGQGLQFLFEYFSETQRNKGNFPGRFSGRQFSNSRSEMNVSTLELGDSALYLCASSLEVGGQDTQYFGPGTRLTVL.

The rearrangement links TRBV5-6 to TRBJ1-4; 7 nucleotides agree with TRBD1. CDR1 and CDR2 (germline): SGHDT, YYEEEE. The CDR3 length is 14 residues. V shed 2 bases and J 7 bases; nucleotides not matched to a gene: 5. CDR3 sequence reads: CASSLATGAEKLFF. The DNA of the CDR3 is TGTGCCAGCAGCTTAGCAACAGGGGCTGAAAAACTGTTTTTT.

V gene TRBV7-9 combines with J gene TRBJ2-3; TRBD1 matches at 8 bases. This CDR3 region has 16 residues. Losses at the gene ends were 5 bases for V and 4 bases for J; bases not matched to a gene: 11. Germline CDR1 reads SEHNR; CDR2 reads FQNEAQ (reference sequence). DNA of the CDR3: TGTGCCAGCAGCCGCGGACAGGGCGGTATCCCAGATACGCAGTATTTT. Amino acid sequence: CASSRGQGGIPDTQYF. The variable domain in full, completed from reference TRBV7-9 and TRBJ2-3, reads DTGVSQNPRHKITKRGQNVTFRCDPISEHNRLYWYRQTLGQGPEFLTYFQNEAQLEKSRLLSDRFSAERPKGSFSTLEIQRTEQGDSAMYLCASSRGQGGIPDTQYFGPGTRLTVL.

The chain uses TRBV27 and TRBJ1-2; 8 nucleotides align to TRBD1. Germline V CDR1 and CDR2: MNHEY, SMNVEV (reference sequence). The trim removed 2 bases at V and 6 bases at J, leaving 8 bases unmatched. This CDR3 contains 15 residues. The CDR3 loop reads CASSLTYQGADGYTF. DNA for the CDR3: TGTGCCAGCAGTTTAACTTACCAGGGGGCTGATGGCTACACCTTC.

The count of this clone is one. The rearrangement links TRBV6-6 to TRBJ1-2; tentative D call: TRBD1 (6 bases). V was clipped by 3 bases and J by 8 bases, with 13 bases between them. The germline V gene encodes CDR1 MNHNY and CDR2 SVGAGI (reference sequence). There are 13 residues in the CDR3. CDR3 residues: CASSYFSGDGYTF. CDR3 in DNA: TGTGCCAGCAGTTATTTCTCAGGGGACGGCTACACCTTC.

The gene calls are TRBV19 and TRBJ2-1; 13 bases are a match to TRBD2. With V trimmed by 6 bases and J by 4 bases, 18 bases remained unmatched. This CDR3 contains 20 residues. Germline loops: CDR1 LNHDA, CDR2 SQIVND (reference sequence). This CDR3 reads CASSHLPAGTSGIFYNEQFF. For the CDR3, the DNA is TGTGCCAGTAGCCACCTCCCCGCCGGGACTAGCGGGATTTTTTACAATGAGCAGTTCTTC.

CDR3 residues: CASSVDSVPTGELFF. The CDR3 DNA sequence: TGTGCCAGCAGCGTAGATTCGGTACCGACCGGGGAGCTGTTTTTT. V usage is TRBV9 and J usage is TRBJ2-2; no reliable D call. With 0 bases removed from V and 5 bases from J, the gap between germline ends came to 11 bases. The CDR3 covers 15 residues. Germline V gene lookup returns CDR1 SGDLS and CDR2 YYNGEE.

The chain carries TRBV7-8 and TRBJ1-2; 7 bases line up with TRBD1. Germline values: CDR1 SGHVS, CDR2 FQNEAQ. CDR3 size: 13 residues. With V trimmed by 0 bases and J by 9 bases, 4 bases remained unmatched. The CDR3 nucleotides are TGTGCCAGCAGCTTAGCGCCACAGGGGAGCTACACCTTC. The encoded protein is CASSLAPQGSYTF.